This TCR beta chain derives from a study of blood T cell repertoires in COVID-19. As for the study in general: COVID-19 samples collected from the United States, Italy and Spain covered acute and convalescent phases.

Assay used: immunoSEQ multiplex PCR; TCRdb lists only in-frame clones, some missing. The sample lists 200,000 to 250,000 clones, about 85% occurring once. CDR1 is MNHNS and CDR2 is SASEGT in the germline V gene. This CDR3 contains 17 residues. The J segment lost 6 bases and the V segment lost 2 bases, leaving 11 bases of the junction unmatched. Sequenced material: peripheral blood. The receptor comes from a man aged 50-60 years who had recovered from COVID-19. This chain links TRBV6-1 with TRBJ2-7; 12 bases map to TRBD2. The DNA of the CDR3 is TGTGCCAGCAGTGAAAGGGGGACTAGCGGGTTCCGGGGCGAGCAGTACTTC. Translating gives CASSERGTSGFRGEQYF.